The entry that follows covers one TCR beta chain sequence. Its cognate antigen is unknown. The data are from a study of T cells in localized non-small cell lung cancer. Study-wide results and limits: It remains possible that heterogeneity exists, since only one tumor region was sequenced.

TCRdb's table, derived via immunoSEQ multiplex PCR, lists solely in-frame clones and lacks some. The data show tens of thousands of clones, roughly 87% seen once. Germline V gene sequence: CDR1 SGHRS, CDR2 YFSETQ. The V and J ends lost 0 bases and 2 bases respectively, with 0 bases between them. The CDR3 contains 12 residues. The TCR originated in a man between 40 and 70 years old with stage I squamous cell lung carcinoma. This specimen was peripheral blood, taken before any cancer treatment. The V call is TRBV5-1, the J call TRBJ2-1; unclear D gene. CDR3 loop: CASSLAYNEQFF. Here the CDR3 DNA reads TGCGCCAGCAGCTTGGCCTACAATGAGCAGTTCTTC.